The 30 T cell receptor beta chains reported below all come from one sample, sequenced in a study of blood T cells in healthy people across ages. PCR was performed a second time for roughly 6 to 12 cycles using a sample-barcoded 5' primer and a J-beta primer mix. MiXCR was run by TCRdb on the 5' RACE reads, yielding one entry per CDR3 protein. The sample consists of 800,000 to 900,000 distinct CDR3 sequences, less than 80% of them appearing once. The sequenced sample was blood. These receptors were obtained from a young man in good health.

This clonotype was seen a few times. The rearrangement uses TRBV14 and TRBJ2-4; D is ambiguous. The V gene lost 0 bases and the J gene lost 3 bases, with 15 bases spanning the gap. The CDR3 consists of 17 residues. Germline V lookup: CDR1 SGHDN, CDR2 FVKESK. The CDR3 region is CASSQDPVPTGKNIQYF. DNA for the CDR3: TGTGCCAGCAGCCAAGATCCGGTTCCCACGGGCAAAAACATTCAGTACTTC.

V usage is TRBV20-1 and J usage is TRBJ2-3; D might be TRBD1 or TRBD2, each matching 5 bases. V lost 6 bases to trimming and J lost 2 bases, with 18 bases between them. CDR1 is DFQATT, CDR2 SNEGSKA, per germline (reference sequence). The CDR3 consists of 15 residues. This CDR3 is CSAPPGRVSTDTQYF. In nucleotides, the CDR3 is TGCAGTGCCCCCCCGGGGCGGGTATCCACAGATACGCAGTATTTT.

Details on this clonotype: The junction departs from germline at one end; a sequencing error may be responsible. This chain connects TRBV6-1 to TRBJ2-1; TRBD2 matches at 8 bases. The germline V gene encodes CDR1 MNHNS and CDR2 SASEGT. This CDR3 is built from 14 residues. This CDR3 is CASTDSGTSNAQFF. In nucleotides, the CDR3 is TGTGCCAGCACCGATAGCGGGACCTCCAATGCGCAGTTCTTC.

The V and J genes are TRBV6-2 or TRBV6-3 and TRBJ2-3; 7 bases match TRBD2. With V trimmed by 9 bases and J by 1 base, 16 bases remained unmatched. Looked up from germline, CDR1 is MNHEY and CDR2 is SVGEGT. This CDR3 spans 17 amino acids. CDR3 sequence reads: CASRYTPGGTGTDTQYF. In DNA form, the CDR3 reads TGTGCCAGTAGATACACTCCCGGGGGGACCGGCACAGATACGCAGTATTTT.

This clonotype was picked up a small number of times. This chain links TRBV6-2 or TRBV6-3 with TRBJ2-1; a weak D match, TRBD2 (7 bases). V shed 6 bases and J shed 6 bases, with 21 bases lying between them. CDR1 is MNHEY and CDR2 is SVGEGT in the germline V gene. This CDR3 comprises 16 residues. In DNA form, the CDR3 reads TGTGCCAGCAGGAGGGGGGGGACTATGGGGTTCAATGAGCAGTTCTTC. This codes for CASRRGGTMGFNEQFF.

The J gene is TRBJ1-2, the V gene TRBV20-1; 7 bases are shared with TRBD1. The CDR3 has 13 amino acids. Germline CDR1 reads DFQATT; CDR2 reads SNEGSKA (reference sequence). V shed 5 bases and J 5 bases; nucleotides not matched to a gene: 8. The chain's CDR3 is CSALPGQQYGYTF. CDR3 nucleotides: TGCAGTGCTTTACCGGGACAGCAGTATGGCTACACCTTC.

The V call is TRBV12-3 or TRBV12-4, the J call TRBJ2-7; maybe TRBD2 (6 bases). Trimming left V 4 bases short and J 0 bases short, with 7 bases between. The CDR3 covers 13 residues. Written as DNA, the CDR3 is TGTGCCAGCAGTTGGGACTTCTCCTACGAGCAGTACTTC. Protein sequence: CASSWDFSYEQYF.

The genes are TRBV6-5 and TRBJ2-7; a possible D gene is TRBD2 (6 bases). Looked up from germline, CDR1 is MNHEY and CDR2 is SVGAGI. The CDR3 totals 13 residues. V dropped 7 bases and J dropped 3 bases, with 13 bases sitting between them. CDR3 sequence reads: CASTNSGGYEQYF. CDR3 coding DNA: TGTGCCAGCACCAACTCCGGGGGCTACGAGCAGTACTTC.

CDR3 in amino acids: CASSQVNRGSYEQYF. The CDR3 DNA reads TGCGCCAGCAGCCAAGTCAACAGGGGGTCCTACGAGCAGTACTTC. The chain combines TRBV4-3 with TRBJ2-7; 8 bases align to TRBD1. Germline V gene sequence: CDR1 LGHNA, CDR2 YSLEER. J lost 1 base, V lost 1 base, and 3 bases had no gene match. This CDR3 contains 15 residues.

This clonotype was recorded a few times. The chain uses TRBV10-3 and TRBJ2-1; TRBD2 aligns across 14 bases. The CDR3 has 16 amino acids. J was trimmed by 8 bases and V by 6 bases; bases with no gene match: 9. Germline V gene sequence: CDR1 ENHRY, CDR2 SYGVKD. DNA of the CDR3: TGTGCCATCAGCCAAGGACTAGCGGGGGGTATAGATGAGCAGTTCTTC. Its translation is CAISQGLAGGIDEQFF.

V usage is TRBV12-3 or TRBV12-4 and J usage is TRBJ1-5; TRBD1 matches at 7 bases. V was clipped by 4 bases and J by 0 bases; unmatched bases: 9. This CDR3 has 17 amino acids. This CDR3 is CASSSLAGQISNQPQHF. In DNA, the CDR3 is TGTGCCAGCAGTTCCTTGGCGGGACAGATTAGCAATCAGCCCCAGCATTTT.

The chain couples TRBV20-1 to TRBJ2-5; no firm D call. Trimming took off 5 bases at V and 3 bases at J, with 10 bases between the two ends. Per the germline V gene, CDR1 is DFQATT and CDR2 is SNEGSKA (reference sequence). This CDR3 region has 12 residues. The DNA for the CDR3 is TGCAGTGCTCCCGCCTGGAAAGAGACCCAGTACTTC. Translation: CSAPAWKETQYF.

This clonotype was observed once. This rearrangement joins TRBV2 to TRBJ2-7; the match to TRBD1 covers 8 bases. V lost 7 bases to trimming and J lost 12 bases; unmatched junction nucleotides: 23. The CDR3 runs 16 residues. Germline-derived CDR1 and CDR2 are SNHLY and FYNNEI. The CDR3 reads CASNSPGQVRQETRYF. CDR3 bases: TGTGCCAGCAATTCTCCGGGACAGGTCAGGCAAGAGACCCGGTACTTC.

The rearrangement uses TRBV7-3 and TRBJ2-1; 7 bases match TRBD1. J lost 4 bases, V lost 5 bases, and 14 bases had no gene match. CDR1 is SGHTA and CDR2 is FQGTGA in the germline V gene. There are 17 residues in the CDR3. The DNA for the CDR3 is TGTGCCAGCAGCAACCTAGCACGGACAGGATCTTACAATGAGCAGTTCTTC. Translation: CASSNLARTGSYNEQFF.

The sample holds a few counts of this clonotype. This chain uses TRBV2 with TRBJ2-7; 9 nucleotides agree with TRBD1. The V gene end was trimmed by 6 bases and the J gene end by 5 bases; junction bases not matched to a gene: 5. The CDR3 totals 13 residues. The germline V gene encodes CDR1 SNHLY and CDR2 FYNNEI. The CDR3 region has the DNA TGTGCCAGCAGCGTGACAGGGGGGCACGAGCAGTACTTC. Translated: CASSVTGGHEQYF.

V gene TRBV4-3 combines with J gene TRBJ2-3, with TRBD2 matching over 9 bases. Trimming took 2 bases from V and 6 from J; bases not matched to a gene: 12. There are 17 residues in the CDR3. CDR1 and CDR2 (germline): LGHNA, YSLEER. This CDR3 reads CASSQSLGGGGVDTQYF. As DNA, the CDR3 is TGCGCCAGCAGCCAAAGCCTCGGAGGCGGGGGGGTTGATACGCAGTATTTT.

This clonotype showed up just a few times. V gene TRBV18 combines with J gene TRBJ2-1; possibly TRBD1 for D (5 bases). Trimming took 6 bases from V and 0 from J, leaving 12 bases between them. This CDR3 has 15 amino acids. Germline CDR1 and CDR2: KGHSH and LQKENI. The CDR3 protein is CASSPGHGSYNEQFF. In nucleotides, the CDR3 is TGTGCCAGCTCTCCAGGGCATGGCTCCTACAATGAGCAGTTCTTC.

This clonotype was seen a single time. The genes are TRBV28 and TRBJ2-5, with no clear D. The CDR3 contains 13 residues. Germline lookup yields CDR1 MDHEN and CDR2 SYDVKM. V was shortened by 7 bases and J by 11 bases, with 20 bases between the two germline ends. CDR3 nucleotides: TGTGCCAGCATGGGGTCTCGTAACAATGAGCAGTACTTC. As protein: CASMGSRNNEQYF.

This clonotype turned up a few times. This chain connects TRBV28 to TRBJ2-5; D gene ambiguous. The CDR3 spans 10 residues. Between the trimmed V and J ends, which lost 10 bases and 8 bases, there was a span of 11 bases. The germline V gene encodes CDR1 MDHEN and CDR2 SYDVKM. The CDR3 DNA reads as TGTGCCACCCTCTCTCGAACCCAGTACTTC. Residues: CATLSRTQYF. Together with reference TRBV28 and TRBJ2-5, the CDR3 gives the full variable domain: DVKVTQSSRYLVKRTGEKVFLECVQDMDHENMFWYRQDPGLGLRLIYFSYDVKMKEKGDIPEGYSVSREKKERFSLILESASTNQTSMYLCATLSRTQYFGPGTRLLVL.

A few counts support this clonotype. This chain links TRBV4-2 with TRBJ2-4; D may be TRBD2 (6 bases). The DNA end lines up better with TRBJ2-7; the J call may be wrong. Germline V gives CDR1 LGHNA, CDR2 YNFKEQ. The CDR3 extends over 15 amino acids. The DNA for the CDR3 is TGTGCCAGCAGCCAAGATCGACTGGTGGGGGGCGAGCAGTACTTC. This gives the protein CASSQDRLVGGEQYF.

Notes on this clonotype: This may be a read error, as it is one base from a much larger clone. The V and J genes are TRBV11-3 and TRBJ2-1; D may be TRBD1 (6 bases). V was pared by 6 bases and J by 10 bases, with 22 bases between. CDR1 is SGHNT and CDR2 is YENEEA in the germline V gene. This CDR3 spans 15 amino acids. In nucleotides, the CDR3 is TGTGCCAGCAGAATAGGGCCCACAGGGTCCTACGAGCAGTTCTTC. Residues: CASRIGPTGSYEQFF.

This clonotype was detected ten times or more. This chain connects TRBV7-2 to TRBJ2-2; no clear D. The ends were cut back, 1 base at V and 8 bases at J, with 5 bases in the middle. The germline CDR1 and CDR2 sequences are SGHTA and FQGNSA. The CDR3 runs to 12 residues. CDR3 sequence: CASSLGAGELFF. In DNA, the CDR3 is TGTGCCAGCAGCTTAGGCGCGGGGGAGCTGTTTTTT. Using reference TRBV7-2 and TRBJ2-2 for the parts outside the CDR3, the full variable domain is GAGVSQSPSNKVTEKGKDVELRCDPISGHTALYWYRQSLGQGLEFLIYFQGNSAPDKSGLPSDRFSAERTGGSVSTLTIQRTQQEDSAVYLCASSLGAGELFFGEGSRLTVL.

CDR3 sequence reads: CASSLGARYGYTF. In DNA, the CDR3 is TGTGCCAGCAGCCTAGGGGCGAGGTATGGCTACACCTTC. The chain links TRBV6-6 to TRBJ1-2; possible D gene TRBD1, 5 bases. The CDR3 spans 13 residues. Per germline, CDR1 MNHNY and CDR2 SVGAGI (reference sequence). V lost 6 bases to trimming and J lost 5 bases, with 13 bases between them.

CDR3 loop: CASSPMVSVNTEAFF. The CDR3 bases are TGTGCCAGCAGCCCCATGGTATCCGTGAACACTGAAGCTTTCTTT. This chain joins TRBV7-2 and TRBJ1-1; no clear D. The ends were cut back, 5 bases at V and 0 bases at J, with 13 bases in the middle. CDR3 size: 15 residues. The germline CDR1 and CDR2 sequences are SGHTA and FQGNSA. Complete variable domain (other parts from reference TRBV7-2 and TRBJ1-1): GAGVSQSPSNKVTEKGKDVELRCDPISGHTALYWYRQSLGQGLEFLIYFQGNSAPDKSGLPSDRFSAERTGGSVSTLTIQRTQQEDSAVYLCASSPMVSVNTEAFFGQGTRLTVV.

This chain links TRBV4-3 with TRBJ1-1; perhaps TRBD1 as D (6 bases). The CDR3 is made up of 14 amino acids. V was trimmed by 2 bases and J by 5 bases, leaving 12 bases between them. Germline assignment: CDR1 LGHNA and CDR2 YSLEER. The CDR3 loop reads CASSQYSTGTEAFF. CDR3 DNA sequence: TGCGCCAGCAGCCAATACTCTACAGGGACTGAAGCTTTCTTT.

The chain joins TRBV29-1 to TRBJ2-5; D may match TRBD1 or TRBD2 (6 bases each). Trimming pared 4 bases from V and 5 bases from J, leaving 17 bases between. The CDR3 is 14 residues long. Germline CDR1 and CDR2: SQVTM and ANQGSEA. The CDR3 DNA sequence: TGCAGCGTTGTGGTCTTAGGGGGGACGGAGACCCAGTACTTC. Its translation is CSVVVLGGTETQYF.

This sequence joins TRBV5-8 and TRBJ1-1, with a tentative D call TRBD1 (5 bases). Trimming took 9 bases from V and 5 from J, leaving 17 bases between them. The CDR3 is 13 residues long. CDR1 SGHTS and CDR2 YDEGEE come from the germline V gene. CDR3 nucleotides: TGTGCCACCAACATTGGGGGGATAACTGAAGCTTTCTTT. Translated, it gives CATNIGGITEAFF.

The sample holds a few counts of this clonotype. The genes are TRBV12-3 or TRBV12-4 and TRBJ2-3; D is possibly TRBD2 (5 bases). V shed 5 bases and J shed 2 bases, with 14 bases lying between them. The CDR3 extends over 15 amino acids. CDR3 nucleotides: TGTGCCAGCAGTAAATCTAGCTACTACACAGATACGCAGTATTTT. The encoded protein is CASSKSSYYTDTQYF.

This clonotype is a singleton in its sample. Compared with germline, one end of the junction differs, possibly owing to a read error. This chain's CDR3 is CASSGYSGGGSCEQYF. The DNA of the CDR3 is TGTGCCAGCAGCGGGTATAGCGGGGGGGGATCCTGCGAGCAGTACTTC. The V call is TRBV9, the J call TRBJ2-4, with 11 positions matching TRBD2. The J call is uncertain, as TRBJ2-7 better fits the DNA end. CDR1 is SGDLS, CDR2 YYNGEE, per germline. This CDR3 has 16 residues.

The CDR3 loop reads CASRLRADTQYF. In DNA, the CDR3 is TGTGCCAGCCGCCTCCGCGCAGATACGCAGTATTTT. The chain combines TRBV6-6 with TRBJ2-3; no firm D call. The CDR3 has 12 amino acids. The ends were cut back, 8 bases at V and 4 bases at J, with 10 bases in the middle. CDR1 MNHNY and CDR2 SVGAGI come from the germline V gene (reference sequence).